These T cell receptor beta chains were read from a single sample in a study of control samples from healthy donors and cancer patients. The protocol was immunoSEQ multiplex PCR, while the TCRdb copy is restricted to in-frame clones and leaves out a portion. The sample consists of around 150,000 clones, nearly 96% of them appearing once. Sequencing used blood. All receptors derive from a woman in her thirties in good health. Both conserved end residues are part of each CDR3. The D gene is left open where the match is weak. The size entry is marked missing in some rows and otherwise reads once, few, many or a size class.

size	J	D	V	DNA	CDR3
NA	TRBJ2-3	TRBD1	TRBV15	TGTGCCACCAGCAGAAGGGACAGGGATGCAGATACGCAGTATTTT	CATSRRDRDADTQYF
NA	TRBJ1-5	NA	TRBV5-5	TGTGCCAGCAGCCCGGACGCCAATCAGCCCCAGCATTTT	CASSPDANQPQHF
NA	TRBJ1-1	NA	TRBV4-2	TGTGCCAGCAGCCCCTTCGGGAGGAAAAGGATCACTGAAGCTTTCTTT	CASSPFGRKRITEAFF
NA	TRBJ1-5	NA	TRBV28	TGTGCCAGCAAGTGGGGCGCGAGCAATCAGCCCCAGCATTTT	CASKWGASNQPQHF
NA	TRBJ2-5	TRBD1	TRBV19	TGTGCCAGTAGTATACCAGGGGGTCAAGAGACCCAGTACTTC	CASSIPGGQETQYF
NA	TRBJ1-1	TRBD1	TRBV19	TGTGCCAGTAGTATTGGGACAGGGCGTCGTACTGAAGCTTTCTTT	CASSIGTGRRTEAFF
few	TRBJ1-1	TRBD1	TRBV19	TGTGCCAGTAGTATTGGACAGGGGATGGAAGCTTTCTTT	CASSIGQGMEAFF
NA	TRBJ2-7	NA	TRBV4-2	TGTGCCAGCAGCCAAGATTCGGGTAGGAACGAGCAGTACTTC	CASSQDSGRNEQYF
once	TRBJ1-1	NA	TRBV7-9	TGTGCCAGCAGCTCCGCGGGGACGGCCGGGGAAGCTTTCTTT	CASSSAGTAGEAFF
NA	TRBJ2-5	NA	TRBV5-1	TGCGCCAGCAGCTTCCCCGGGGAGACCCAGTACTTC	CASSFPGETQYF
NA	TRBJ2-7	NA	TRBV18	TGTGCCAGCTCACCAAGGATAGCGGAGCAGACCTACGAGCAGTACTTC	CASSPRIAEQTYEQYF
NA	TRBJ2-1	TRBD2	TRBV2	TGTGCCAGCAGTGAGACTAGCGGGAGGGCCTACAATGAGCAGTTCTTC	CASSETSGRAYNEQFF
NA	TRBJ1-5	NA	TRBV3-1/TRBV3-2	TGTGCCAGCAGCCCTAGATGGAATAGCAATCAGCCCCAGCATTTT	CASSPRWNSNQPQHF
NA	TRBJ2-1	TRBD2	TRBV28	TGTGCCAGCAGTGTGGTCGGGACTAGCGGGGGGGCCTCCCATGAGCAGTTCTTC	CASSVVGTSGGASHEQFF
NA	TRBJ2-7	TRBD1	TRBV29-1	TGCAGCGTTGAACAGGGGGACTCCTACGAGCAGTACTTC	CSVEQGDSYEQYF
NA	TRBJ2-1	TRBD2	TRBV5-1	TGCGCCAGCAGCTTGGGACTAGCGGGAGTCTCGTTAAATGAGCAGTTCTTC	CASSLGLAGVSLNEQFF
NA	TRBJ1-2	TRBD1	TRBV9	TGTGCCAGCAGCGTATCTCCGGGACAGGCGGTTACCGGTGGCTACACCTTC	CASSVSPGQAVTGGYTF
NA	TRBJ1-2	NA	TRBV6-5	TGTGCCAGCAGTTACGAGCAGGGCGGAAGAGGCTACACCTTC	CASSYEQGGRGYTF
NA	TRBJ1-1	TRBD1	TRBV6-5	TGTGCCAGCAGTTACTCCTACGACAGGGACACTGAAGCTTTCTTT	CASSYSYDRDTEAFF
NA	TRBJ1-1	NA	TRBV5-1	TGCGCCAGCAGCTTCCGTGGGAACACTGAAGCTTTCTTT	CASSFRGNTEAFF
NA	TRBJ2-5	TRBD1	TRBV6-5	TGTGCCAGCAGCCATACGGACAGGGGCCAAGAGACCCAGTACTTC	CASSHTDRGQETQYF
once	TRBJ2-7	NA	TRBV5-1	TGCGCCAGCAGCTTGGTTTGGTCAGGGGTCGACGAGCAGTACTTC	CASSLVWSGVDEQYF
NA	TRBJ2-7	NA	TRBV27	TGTGCCAGCAGTCCCTCCTCCTACGAGCAGTACTTC	CASSPSSYEQYF
NA	TRBJ2-2	NA	TRBV6-4	TGTGCCAGCAGTGACTCGCAGGACACCGGGGAGCTGTTTTTT	CASSDSQDTGELFF
NA	TRBJ2-1	TRBD1	TRBV27	TGTGCCAGCAGTCTCCCTAACCGGGACAGTCACAATGAGCAGTTCTTC	CASSLPNRDSHNEQFF
NA	TRBJ1-5	NA	TRBV4-2	TGTGCCAGCAGCCAAGGGGGGCGCGGTTATCAGCCCCAGCATTTT	CASSQGGRGYQPQHF
NA	TRBJ1-5	NA	TRBV28	TGTGCCAGCAGTTTCGAGGCATTCGATAATCAGCCCCAGCATTTT	CASSFEAFDNQPQHF
NA	TRBJ2-1	TRBD2	TRBV7-2	TGTGCCAGCCGCCCCGGGAGGCACAATGAGCAGTTCTTC	CASRPGRHNEQFF
NA	TRBJ1-1	TRBD1	TRBV10-3	TGTGCCATCAGTGGGTACCAGGGGGCTGCTGAAGCTTTCTTT	CAISGYQGAAEAFF
NA	TRBJ2-1	NA	TRBV29-1	TGCAGCGCCTCTGGCGGGAACGACAATGAGCAGTTCTTC	CSASGGNDNEQFF
NA	TRBJ2-7	NA	TRBV3-1/TRBV3-2	TGTGCCAGCAGCCCAGGGGTTCACGAGCAGTACTTC	CASSPGVHEQYF
NA	TRBJ1-1	NA	TRBV28	TGTGCCAGCAGTTTACCACCACCAGGGGATATGAACACTGAAGCTTTCTTT	CASSLPPPGDMNTEAFF
once	TRBJ2-5	NA	TRBV10-3	TGTGCCATCAGTGGGCAAGCCAGGGAAGAGACCCAGTACTTC	CAISGQAREETQYF